This T cell receptor (beta chain) was recorded in a study of T cell clones after liver transplantation. Regarding the study as a whole: A significant post-transplant drop in circulating graft-donor-reactive CD4 TCRbeta sequences occurred in most of the 8 subjects.

As for this clone: Its antigen is still unknown.

The CDR3 is 15 amino acids. The junction had 9 bases not matched to a gene; V was cut back by 4 bases and J by 4 bases. Germline V gives CDR1 SGHRS, CDR2 YFSETQ. Sequenced by immunoSEQ multiplex PCR; TCRdb stores in-frame clones only, minus some. The sample lists over 60,000 clones; 80% were seen once. This clonotype originated in a human donor who received a liver transplant. The source was CD4+ T cells from blood, collected before liver transplant. This chain uses TRBV5-1 with TRBJ1-1; the match to TRBD1 covers 8 bases. In nucleotides, the CDR3 is TGCGCCAGCAGCACAAAAGGACAGGGTGGCACTGAAGCTTTCTTT. Protein sequence: CASSTKGQGGTEAFF. Supplemented by reference TRBV5-1 and TRBJ1-1, the full variable domain reads KAGVTQTPRYLIKTRGQQVTLSCSPISGHRSVSWYQQTPGQGLQFLFEYFSETQRNKGNFPGRFSGRQFSNSRSEMNVSTLELGDSALYLCASSTKGQGGTEAFFGQGTRLTVV.